These 8 T cell receptor beta chains originate from one sample sequenced in a study of OX40 agonist ivuxolimab in advanced cancers. Clones were read by immunoSEQ multiplex PCR, and TCRdb kept only the in-frame ones, dropping some. The sample records tens of thousands of clones, over 75% being singletons. This sample comprised CD4+ or CD8+ T cells sorted from blood, obtained in a trial of the OX40 agonist ivuxolimab. These TCRs come from an adult with an advanced solid tumor such as melanoma, head and neck, liver or kidney cancer.

The gene calls are TRBV7-2 and TRBJ2-3; D may be TRBD2 (6 bases). Trimming removed 1 base at V and 6 bases at J, with 14 bases between. Germline V gives CDR1 SGHTA, CDR2 FQGNSA. CDR3 length: 15 amino acids. The CDR3 loop reads CASSLERVLRDTQYF. The CDR3 DNA sequence: TGTGCCAGCAGCTTAGAGCGGGTGTTAAGGGATACGCAGTATTTT.

This clone was counted only a few times. This sequence joins TRBV18 and TRBJ2-6; D unclear. The CDR3 extends over 15 amino acids. CDR1 KGHSH and CDR2 LQKENI come from the germline V gene. V lost 6 bases to trimming and J lost 3 bases, with 12 bases between them. The CDR3 DNA reads as TGTGCCAGCTCTCCTACTATCGATGGGGCCAACGTCCTGACTTTC. As protein: CASSPTIDGANVLTF.

The rearrangement uses TRBV4-3 and TRBJ2-1, with D unclear. Trimming pared 1 base from V and 0 bases from J, leaving 7 bases between. There are 15 residues in the CDR3. In germline, CDR1 is LGHNA, CDR2 YSLEER. The DNA of the CDR3 is TGCGCCAGCAGCCAAGGTAGGATCTCCTACAATGAGCAGTTCTTC. It translates to CASSQGRISYNEQFF.

The chain links TRBV20-1 to TRBJ1-1; D gene unclear. The length of the CDR3 is 11 residues. The germline CDR1 and CDR2 sequences are DFQATT and SNEGSKA (reference sequence). Deletions cut 6 bases from V and 1 base from J, with 6 bases between. The chain's CDR3 is CSAPQNTEAFF. CDR3 bases: TGCAGTGCCCCCCAGAACACTGAAGCTTTCTTT.

The chain carries TRBV2 and TRBJ2-1; D perhaps matches TRBD1 (6 bases). Trimming shortened V by 4 bases and J by 3 bases, and 13 bases separated the two germline ends. The germline V gene has CDR1 SNHLY and CDR2 FYNNEI. This CDR3 comprises 15 residues. CDR3 in DNA: TGTGCCAGCAGTGGTCGGGACAAACACTACAATGAGCAGTTCTTC. Protein: CASSGRDKHYNEQFF.

The rearrangement joins TRBV5-1 to TRBJ1-3, with D unclear. V shed 4 bases and J shed 0 bases, with 11 bases lying between them. The V gene's germline CDR1 is SGHRS and CDR2 YFSETQ. This CDR3 contains 15 residues. The CDR3: CASSPRGNSGNTIYF. The CDR3 DNA reads TGCGCCAGCAGCCCGCGAGGTAACTCTGGAAACACCATATATTTT. The whole variable domain, filled in from reference TRBV5-1 and TRBJ1-3, reads KAGVTQTPRYLIKTRGQQVTLSCSPISGHRSVSWYQQTPGQGLQFLFEYFSETQRNKGNFPGRFSGRQFSNSRSEMNVSTLELGDSALYLCASSPRGNSGNTIYFGEGSWLTVV.

This clone appeared a few times. The J gene is TRBJ2-5, the V gene TRBV30; a possible D gene is TRBD2 (5 bases). There are 13 residues in the CDR3. CDR1 GTSNPN and CDR2 SVGIG come from the germline V gene (reference sequence). V dropped 5 bases and J dropped 5 bases, with 15 bases sitting between them. CDR3 sequence (DNA): TGTGCCTGGGCCCGGGGAACATGGGAGACCCAGTACTTC. Translating gives CAWARGTWETQYF.

The chain is built from TRBV18 and TRBJ1-1; D is unclear. The ends were cut back, 0 bases at V and 8 bases at J, with 10 bases in the middle. CDR1 KGHSH and CDR2 LQKENI come from the germline V gene. The CDR3 runs 13 residues. CDR3 protein: CASSPPSELEAFF. The CDR3 DNA is TGTGCCAGCTCACCACCTTCCGAGCTAGAAGCTTTCTTT.